What follows are 25 T cell receptor beta chains derived from one specimen sequenced in a study of cytomegalovirus exposure and HLA in healthy donors. Vbeta (60) and Jbeta (13) primers were used in the PCR. The table came from immunoSEQ multiplex PCR; TCRdb's copy has only in-frame clones and leaves some out. The sample contains over 80,000 clones, over 75% of which appear only once. Sequencing was carried out using PBMCs. The receptors originated from a middle-aged man in good health and CMV-seropositive.

This clone was detected only a few times. The chain links TRBV11-2 to TRBJ2-1; D might be TRBD1 (6 bases). With 0 bases removed from V and 3 bases from J, the gap between germline ends came to 12 bases. The CDR3 sequence is 16 residues long. Per germline, CDR1 SGHAT and CDR2 FQNNGV. This CDR3 reads CASSLDRTANYNEQFF. Written as DNA, the CDR3 is TGTGCCAGCAGCTTAGATAGGACAGCTAACTACAATGAGCAGTTCTTC.

This clone was counted only a few times. The chain has TRBV5-4 and TRBJ1-2; TRBD1 aligns across 7 bases. Germline assignment: CDR1 SGHNT and CDR2 YYREEE (reference sequence). The J segment lost 10 bases and the V segment lost 4 bases, leaving 10 bases of the junction unmatched. The CDR3 has 13 residues. The DNA of the CDR3 is TGTGCCAGCAGCCCGGGGACAGCTCTGGCCTACACCTTC. It specifies CASSPGTALAYTF. Full variable domain (missing parts from reference TRBV5-4 and TRBJ1-2): ETGVTQSPTHLIKTRGQQVTLRCSSQSGHNTVSWYQQALGQGPQFIFQYYREEENGRGNFPPRFSGLQFPNYSSELNVNALELDDSALYLCASSPGTALAYTFGSGTRLTVV.

The chain recombines TRBV13 with TRBJ2-7, with D possibly TRBD2 on 6 matching bases. This CDR3 contains 15 residues. Germline V gene sequence: CDR1 PRHDT, CDR2 FYEKMQ (reference sequence). Trimming removed 3 bases from V and 5 bases from J, with 17 bases in between. The CDR3 spells CASSFRRGGPHEQYF. CDR3 bases: TGTGCCAGCAGCTTCCGCAGAGGAGGGCCCCACGAGCAGTACTTC. Full variable domain (missing parts from reference TRBV13 and TRBJ2-7): AAGVIQSPRHLIKEKRETATLKCYPIPRHDTVYWYQQGPGQDPQFLISFYEKMQSDKGSIPDRFSAQQFSDYHSELNMSSLELGDSALYFCASSFRRGGPHEQYFGPGTRLTVT.

The chain links TRBV6-5 to TRBJ2-1; 8 nucleotides line up with TRBD1. CDR3 length: 15 residues. Germline loops: CDR1 MNHEY, CDR2 SVGAGI. J gave up 3 bases and V 5 bases, and 6 bases lay outside the gene matches. The CDR3 DNA sequence: TGTGCCAGCAGTCCCCGGACAGGGCACTACAATGAGCAGTTCTTC. Translated: CASSPRTGHYNEQFF.

This clone has only a few counts. The rearrangement joins TRBV5-1 to TRBJ1-4; D call uncertain. The CDR3 is 16 amino acids. The V end lost 4 bases, the J end lost 0 bases, and 13 bases lay between the germline ends. Germline CDR1 is SGHRS and CDR2 is YFSETQ. The CDR3 here is CASSVGNSATNEKLFF. The CDR3 coding sequence is TGCGCCAGCAGCGTAGGAAACAGTGCAACTAATGAAAAACTGTTTTTT.

A few counts support this clone. The chain employs TRBV4-2 and TRBJ1-4; maybe TRBD1 (5 bases). Trimming removed 0 bases at V and 5 bases at J, with 10 bases between. The germline V gene has CDR1 LGHNA and CDR2 YNFKEQ. This CDR3 is 15 amino acids long. Written as DNA, the CDR3 is TGTGCCAGCAGCCAAGAGGGGACTGTCAATGAAAAACTGTTTTTT. Its protein is CASSQEGTVNEKLFF.

The DNA for the CDR3 is TGCGCCAGCAGCCCGGACACCGGGACAGCAGGGCCCCAGCATTTT. It codes for CASSPDTGTAGPQHF. The V and J genes are TRBV4-1 and TRBJ1-5, with 7 bases identical to TRBD1. In germline, CDR1 is MGHRA, CDR2 YSYEKL. The CDR3 is 15 residues long. J was trimmed by 9 bases and V by 4 bases; bases with no gene match: 12.

This rearrangement joins TRBV7-2 to TRBJ2-1, with D perhaps matching TRBD1 (5 bases). The CDR3 has 12 residues. The ends were cut back, 5 bases at V and 10 bases at J, with 12 bases in the middle. From germline, CDR1 is SGHTA and CDR2 FQGNSA. CDR3 loop: CASSPRVGEQFF. The CDR3, as DNA: TGTGCCAGCAGCCCCAGGGTAGGGGAGCAGTTCTTC.

Regarding this clone: At one boundary the junction diverges from the germline segment, which might be a read error. V is TRBV7-9 and J is TRBJ1-2; D not resolved. Germline V gives CDR1 SEHNR, CDR2 FQNEAQ (reference sequence). The CDR3 loop spans 14 amino acids. The CDR3, as DNA: TGTTCCAGCAGCCCCCCGAGCCTTAACTATGGCTACACCTTC. This translates into CSSSPPSLNYGYTF.

V and J are TRBV5-1 and TRBJ1-6, with 7 positions matching TRBD1. The CDR3 loop spans 17 amino acids. Germline CDR1 and CDR2: SGHRS and YFSETQ. Germline trimming cut 4 bases from V and 1 base from J; bases unmatched to any gene: 8. The CDR3 protein is CASSAANRGSYNSPLHF. In DNA, the CDR3 is TGCGCCAGCAGCGCCGCTAACAGGGGATCCTATAATTCACCCCTCCACTTT. The entire variable domain, with the rest obtained from reference TRBV5-1 and TRBJ1-6, is as follows: KAGVTQTPRYLIKTRGQQVTLSCSPISGHRSVSWYQQTPGQGLQFLFEYFSETQRNKGNFPGRFSGRQFSNSRSEMNVSTLELGDSALYLCASSAANRGSYNSPLHFGNGTRLTVT.

The chain employs TRBV9 and TRBJ2-1; no definite D call. Trimming cost V 0 bases and J 4 bases, with 2 bases left between them. CDR3 length equals 12 residues. The germline V gene has CDR1 SGDLS and CDR2 YYNGEE. DNA of the CDR3: TGTGCCAGCAGCGTAGCTTACAATGAGCAGTTCTTC. This encodes CASSVAYNEQFF.

The CDR3 DNA follows: TGTGCCAGCAGCTCCCCGGGAGATACGCAGTATTTT. This codes for CASSSPGDTQYF. The chain uses TRBV7-7 and TRBJ2-3; D is unresolved. V lost 4 bases and J lost 5, with 7 bases in between. Germline CDR1 SSHAT, CDR2 FNYEAQ (reference sequence). The CDR3 covers 12 residues. The complete variable domain, with remaining parts taken from reference TRBV7-7 and TRBJ2-3, reads GAGVSQSPRYKVTKRGQDVTLRCDPISSHATLYWYQQALGQGPEFLTYFNYEAQPDKSGLPSDRFSAERPEGSISTLTIQRTEQRDSAMYRCASSSPGDTQYFGPGTRLTVL.

The chain recombines TRBV19 with TRBJ1-1; D is perhaps TRBD1 (5 bases). V dropped 3 bases and J dropped 0 bases, with 8 bases sitting between them. The CDR3 has 14 residues. Germline V CDR1 and CDR2: LNHDA, SQIVND (reference sequence). The CDR3 nucleotides read TGTGCCAGTAGTATGAACAGGCTGAACACTGAAGCTTTCTTT. Translated: CASSMNRLNTEAFF. Full variable domain (outside the CDR3, taken from reference TRBV19 and TRBJ1-1): DGGITQSPKYLFRKEGQNVTLSCEQNLNHDAMYWYRQDPGQGLRLIYYSQIVNDFQKGDIAEGYSVSREKKESFPLTVTSAQKNPTAFYLCASSMNRLNTEAFFGQGTRLTVV.

V usage is TRBV12-1 and J usage is TRBJ1-1. TRBV12-1 is labeled a pseudogene. CDR3 size: 14 residues. CDR3 residues: CASSFRVRPTEAFF. In nucleotides, the CDR3 is TGTGCCAGCAGCTTCCGGGTCCGGCCCACTGAAGCTTTCTTT.

This sequence joins TRBV5-4 and TRBJ2-3, with 14 nucleotides matching TRBD2. Trimming took 5 bases from V and 4 from J; bases not matched to a gene: 3. This CDR3 spans 15 amino acids. Germline assignment: CDR1 SGHNT and CDR2 YYREEE (reference sequence). The CDR3 nucleotides are TGTGCCAGCAGGGGGGGACTAGCGGGAGCAGATACGCAGTATTTT. Translating it yields CASRGGLAGADTQYF.

This chain uses TRBV7-2 with TRBJ1-5; 7 nucleotides agree with TRBD1. The CDR3 sequence is 15 residues long. The J segment lost 3 bases and the V segment lost 4 bases, leaving 6 bases of the junction unmatched. CDR1 and CDR2 from the germline V gene are SGHTA and FQGNSA. CDR3 in amino acids: CASSSQTGTNQPQHF. For the CDR3, the DNA is TGTGCCAGCAGCTCCCAGACAGGGACCAATCAGCCCCAGCATTTT.

The V and J genes are TRBV7-3 and TRBJ2-6, with D maybe TRBD1 (5 bases). Looked up from germline, CDR1 is SGHTA and CDR2 is FQGTGA. The length of the CDR3 is 17 residues. V was shortened by 6 bases and J by 1 base, with 16 bases between the two germline ends. CDR3 in amino acids: CASSPGQTTSGANVLTF. The CDR3 nucleotides are TGTGCCAGCAGTCCCGGACAAACGACATCTGGGGCCAACGTCCTGACTTTC.

Regarding this clone: A junction boundary mismatches the germline segment, possibly from a read error. The chain employs TRBV14 and TRBJ2-7; a weak D match, TRBD1 (5 bases). This CDR3 has 13 residues. Germline assignment: CDR1 SGHDN and CDR2 FVKESK. DNA for the CDR3: TGTGCCAGCAGCCAAGATCTCCAGGGTGGACGCGTTTTC. Protein: CASSQDLQGGRVF.

The chain carries TRBV27 and TRBJ2-7, with D perhaps matching TRBD1 (5 bases). Germline V lookup: CDR1 MNHEY, CDR2 SMNVEV (reference sequence). The CDR3 contains 14 residues. Trimming took off 2 bases at V and 3 bases at J, with 11 bases between the two ends. CDR3 sequence reads: CASSLTGPIYEQYF. Here the CDR3 DNA reads TGTGCCAGCAGTTTAACAGGCCCCATCTACGAGCAGTACTTC.

The chain combines TRBV25-1 with TRBJ1-1, with D perhaps matching TRBD1 (6 bases). Between the trimmed V and J ends, which lost 2 bases and 5 bases, there was a span of 15 bases. The CDR3 totals 15 residues. Germline V gene sequence: CDR1 MGHDK, CDR2 SYGVNS. The CDR3 region has the DNA TGTGCCAGCAGTGAAATACAGGGAAGGGGGACTGAAGCTTTCTTT. Residues: CASSEIQGRGTEAFF. The entire variable domain, with the rest obtained from reference TRBV25-1 and TRBJ1-1, is as follows: EADIYQTPRYLVIGTGKKITLECSQTMGHDKMYWYQQDPGMELHLIHYSYGVNSTEKGDLSSESTVSRIRTEHFPLTLESARPSHTSQYLCASSEIQGRGTEAFFGQGTRLTVV.

With regard to this clone: Relative to the germline gene, one junction end is altered; a read error may explain this. This chain uses TRBV7-9 with TRBJ2-7; TRBD2 matches at 12 bases. CDR1 is SEHNR and CDR2 is FQNEAQ in the germline V gene (reference sequence). The CDR3 has 18 amino acids. As DNA, the CDR3 is TGTTCCAGCAGCTCCCGAGCCCCAGGACTAGCGGGGCTCTACGAGCAGTACTTC. Its protein product is CSSSSRAPGLAGLYEQYF. Full variable domain (missing parts from reference TRBV7-9 and TRBJ2-7): DTGVSQNPRHKITKRGQNVTFRCDPISEHNRLYWYRQTLGQGPEFLTYFQNEAQLEKSRLLSDRFSAERPKGSFSTLEIQRTEQGDSAMYLCSSSSRAPGLAGLYEQYFGPGTRLTVT.

The rearrangement links TRBV29-1 to TRBJ2-5, with 7 bases identical to TRBD2. Germline V CDR1 and CDR2: SQVTM, ANQGSEA. CDR3 length: 14 amino acids. Trimming removed 6 bases from V and 0 bases from J; junction bases left unmatched: 7. CDR3: CSVESGDYQETQYF. The CDR3, as DNA: TGCAGCGTGGAGAGCGGGGACTACCAAGAGACCCAGTACTTC.

The V and J genes are TRBV2 and TRBJ2-1; TRBD1 is a possible D gene (6 bases). The germline V gene encodes CDR1 SNHLY and CDR2 FYNNEI. This CDR3 comprises 14 residues. Trimming took 4 bases from V and 7 from J, leaving 14 bases between them. This CDR3 is CASSGSTGWNEQFF. The CDR3 region has the DNA TGTGCCAGCAGTGGTAGCACAGGGTGGAATGAGCAGTTCTTC.

The rearrangement joins TRBV18 to TRBJ1-1; D gene unclear. V was pared by 0 bases and J by 0 bases, with 5 bases between. The CDR3 runs 14 residues. CDR1 is KGHSH, CDR2 LQKENI, per germline. CDR3 sequence (DNA): TGTGCCAGCTCACCACCCGGGGTGAACACTGAAGCTTTCTTT. It yields the protein CASSPPGVNTEAFF. The full variable domain, with the rest looked up from reference TRBV18 and TRBJ1-1, is NAGVMQNPRHLVRRRGQEARLRCSPMKGHSHVYWYRQLPEEGLKFMVYLQKENIIDESGMPKERFSAEFPKEGPSILRIQQVVRGDSAAYFCASSPPGVNTEAFFGQGTRLTVV.

The chain couples TRBV5-5 to TRBJ1-5; the match to TRBD1 covers 8 bases. Per germline, CDR1 SGHKS and CDR2 YYEKEE (reference sequence). The V gene end was trimmed by 4 bases and the J gene end by 3 bases; junction bases not matched to a gene: 3. This CDR3 comprises 14 residues. The CDR3 nucleotides are TGTGCCAGCAGCGTGACAGGGGACAATCAGCCCCAGCATTTT. Amino acids: CASSVTGDNQPQHF.